The 15 T cell receptor beta chains reported below all come from one sample, sequenced in a study of CXCR3-negative and CXCR3-positive naive CD8 T cells. All TRB cDNA libraries came from 5' RACE performed with UMI labels. TCRdb reprocessed the 5' RACE reads and keeps a single row for each CDR3 protein, giving no DNA. This sample contains 150,000 or so distinct CDR3 sequences. These receptors are not linked to any known antigen. Study-wide results and limits: The TRB CDR3s that CXCR3-positive naive cells carried were more hydrophobic than those of CXCR3-negative naive cells.

The source material was naive CXCR3+ CD8+ T cells from blood. The subset was: CD45RO-CCR7+CD27+CD95- naive CD8+ T cells expressing CXCR3 (TNR3+). Every receptor here comes from a human donor in good health. Some clones in this sample may be carry-over from other donors' samples.

V and J are TRBV15 and TRBJ1-1; TCRdb calls TRBD1, which cannot be checked without DNA. Looked up from germline, CDR1 is LNHNV and CDR2 is YYDKDF (reference sequence). The CDR3 consists of 15 residues. CDR3 region: CATSSRRGGGTEAFF.

The V gene is TRBV11-2, the J gene TRBJ1-1; the TCRdb D gene call, TRBD1, has no DNA to confirm it. The CDR3 is 16 amino acids. The germline V gene encodes CDR1 SGHAT and CDR2 FQNNGV. The CDR3 sequence: CASGYYRDLENTEAFF.

The chain links TRBV15 to TRBJ2-3; TCRdb outputs TRBD1, but without DNA this stays unchecked. Germline CDR1 and CDR2: LNHNV and YYDKDF (reference sequence). This CDR3 is built from 14 residues. The CDR3 here is CATSTGQSTDTQYF.

The V gene is TRBV7-9, the J gene TRBJ2-3; TCRdb reports TRBD2, a call that lacks DNA to check it against. Germline V lookup: CDR1 SEHNR, CDR2 FQNEAQ (reference sequence). The CDR3 length is 16 residues. CDR3 loop: CASSLTSGGPSDTQYF.

V and J are TRBV30 and TRBJ1-2; TCRdb designates TRBD1, a call that cannot be tested without DNA. Germline V gene lookup returns CDR1 GTSNPN and CDR2 SVGIG (reference sequence). This CDR3 contains 13 residues. CDR3 residues: CAWSPLYGDGYTF.

The chain links TRBV29-1 to TRBJ2-7. Per germline, CDR1 SQVTM and CDR2 ANQGSEA. This CDR3 is 14 amino acids long. CDR3 in amino acids: CSVEDGDYTYEQYF.

The CDR3 region is CSACGGTTSNTGELFF. This chain links TRBV29-1 with TRBJ2-2; TCRdb returns TRBD2, unconfirmable since there is no DNA. The CDR3 loop spans 16 amino acids. The germline V gene encodes CDR1 SQVTM and CDR2 ANQGSEA.

J is TRBJ1-1 and V is TRBV6-2 or TRBV6-3; TCRdb picks TRBD1, but there is no DNA to check that call. The CDR3 is made up of 16 amino acids. Germline loops: CDR1 MNHEY, CDR2 SVGEGT. The CDR3: CASSPHEGTRGTEAFF.

The V gene is TRBV6-4, the J gene TRBJ2-3; TCRdb's D call of TRBD2 is untestable without DNA. Germline CDR1 is MRHNA and CDR2 is SNTAGT. CDR3 length: 16 amino acids. The CDR3 sequence is CASSDVAGGLTDTQYF.

The chain recombines TRBV29-1 with TRBJ1-2; the D call from TCRdb, TRBD1, cannot be confirmed without DNA. Looked up from germline, CDR1 is SQVTM and CDR2 is ANQGSEA. This CDR3 region has 13 residues. Here the CDR3 reads CSVDEQGYGDYTF.

The chain uses TRBV6-2 or TRBV6-3 and TRBJ2-3; as DNA is missing, the TRBD2 call by TCRdb cannot be tested. The CDR3 totals 17 residues. CDR1 MNHEY and CDR2 SVGEGT come from the germline V gene. The CDR3 protein is CASSYTSSGGSTDTQYF.

The rearrangement links TRBV6-2 or TRBV6-3 to TRBJ2-3. Germline CDR1 is MNHEY and CDR2 is SVGEGT. This CDR3 comprises 15 residues. The CDR3: CASSWLAEGTDTQYF.

The chain recombines TRBV20-1 with TRBJ2-1; there is no DNA to check the TCRdb D call of TRBD2. This CDR3 is built from 11 residues. The germline V gene has CDR1 DFQATT and CDR2 SNEGSKA (reference sequence). The CDR3 loop is CSANGLNEQFF.

The J gene is TRBJ2-1, the V gene TRBV7-6; TCRdb returns TRBD1, unconfirmable since there is no DNA. CDR1 is SGHVS, CDR2 FNYEAQ, per germline. The CDR3 runs to 14 residues. This CDR3 is CASSEGVSYNEQFF.

The chain carries TRBV7-9 and TRBJ2-5; TCRdb's D gene call, TRBD1, goes unchecked for lack of DNA. Germline V gene lookup returns CDR1 SEHNR and CDR2 FQNEAQ (reference sequence). This CDR3 contains 15 residues. CDR3 region: CASSLGDRGQETQYF.